Below, 20 T cell receptor beta chains from the same sample are listed, as sequenced in a study of STAT5B mutations in CD4+ large granular lymphocyte leukemia. Profiling relied on immunoSEQ multiplex PCR, and the TCRdb table lists in-frame clones only, not all of them. Among about 30,000 clones listed, 78% were seen once. Sequenced input: CD4+ T cells from blood buffy coats. These receptors came from a human donor in good health.

The V call is TRBV7-9, the J call TRBJ2-5; 13 bases are a match to TRBD2. Per germline, CDR1 SEHNR and CDR2 FQNEAQ (reference sequence). This CDR3 spans 16 amino acids. After removal of 4 bases from V and 4 bases from J, the junction contained 6 bases not matched to a gene. CDR3 coding DNA: TGTGCCAGCAGCTCCCCCGGACTAGCGGGGGTAGAGACCCAGTACTTC. Translated, it gives CASSSPGLAGVETQYF.

This sequence joins TRBV6-6 and TRBJ2-7; D remains ambiguous. V shed 5 bases and J shed 1 base, with 15 bases lying between them. The germline V gene encodes CDR1 MNHNY and CDR2 SVGAGI (reference sequence). This CDR3 region has 15 residues. CDR3 loop: CASSKQSSLSYEQYF. DNA for the CDR3: TGTGCCAGCAGTAAACAGAGCTCTTTGTCCTACGAGCAGTACTTC.

The V and J genes are TRBV7-2 and TRBJ2-5, with TRBD1 matching 8 bases. Trimming cost V 3 bases and J 4 bases; bases outside gene matches: 7. Germline assignment: CDR1 SGHTA and CDR2 FQGNSA. There are 15 residues in the CDR3. As DNA, the CDR3 is TGTGCCAGCAGCTTTGTGCAGGGGGCAGGAGAGACCCAGTACTTC. This codes for CASSFVQGAGETQYF.

This clone was observed a handful of times. V usage is TRBV30 and J usage is TRBJ1-1; unclear D gene. This CDR3 has 14 amino acids. CDR1 is GTSNPN and CDR2 is SVGIG in the germline V gene (reference sequence). Between the trimmed V and J ends, which lost 1 base and 2 bases, there was a span of 11 bases. The CDR3 nucleotides are TGTGCCTGGAGTGCGCGACCGGACAACACTGAAGCTTTCTTT. Residues: CAWSARPDNTEAFF.

The chain recombines TRBV7-2 with TRBJ2-7; tentative D call: TRBD2 (5 bases). CDR3 length: 13 residues. Trimming removed 2 bases at V and 1 base at J, with 6 bases between. The V gene's germline CDR1 is SGHTA and CDR2 FQGNSA. CDR3 loop: CASSLRRSYEQYF. CDR3 coding DNA: TGTGCCAGCAGCTTAAGGAGGTCCTACGAGCAGTACTTC.

This clone was counted once. This chain connects TRBV7-2 to TRBJ2-3; possibly TRBD1 for D (5 bases). Trimming cost V 4 bases and J 6 bases, with 11 bases left between them. The CDR3 is 13 residues long. Germline lookup yields CDR1 SGHTA and CDR2 FQGNSA. The chain's CDR3 is CASSSQNRDTQYF. The CDR3 DNA follows: TGTGCCAGCAGCTCCCAAAACAGGGATACGCAGTATTTT.

The chain links TRBV23-1 to TRBJ2-5; 8 bases map to TRBD1. TRBV23-1 is placed among ORFs of uncertain function. The CDR3 extends over 17 amino acids. V lost 2 bases to trimming and J lost 6 bases; unmatched junction nucleotides: 14. The CDR3 sequence is CASSQATQGARSKTQYF. The CDR3 nucleotides read TGCGCCAGCAGTCAAGCAACCCAGGGGGCTAGGAGTAAGACCCAGTACTTC.

This chain links TRBV7-2 with TRBJ1-2; D ambiguous. V was clipped by 3 bases and J by 4 bases, with 6 bases between them. This CDR3 has 12 amino acids. CDR1 and CDR2 from the germline V gene are SGHTA and FQGNSA. CDR3 bases: TGTGCCAGCAGCTTGCAATTCTATGGCTACACCTTC. Protein product: CASSLQFYGYTF. Full variable domain (missing parts from reference TRBV7-2 and TRBJ1-2): GAGVSQSPSNKVTEKGKDVELRCDPISGHTALYWYRQSLGQGLEFLIYFQGNSAPDKSGLPSDRFSAERTGGSVSTLTIQRTQQEDSAVYLCASSLQFYGYTFGSGTRLTVV.

A single count supports this clone. This chain links TRBV6-6 with TRBJ2-7, with D possibly being TRBD1 (6 bases). Between the trimmed V and J ends, which lost 5 bases and 1 base, there was a span of 9 bases. This CDR3 spans 13 amino acids. Germline CDR1 MNHNY, CDR2 SVGAGI (reference sequence). The CDR3 coding sequence is TGTGCCAGCAGTCCCGGACAGTCCTACGAGCAGTACTTC. Residues: CASSPGQSYEQYF.

The rearrangement joins TRBV19 to TRBJ1-1; TRBD1 agrees at 9 bases. Per germline, CDR1 LNHDA and CDR2 SQIVND (reference sequence). The CDR3 is 14 residues long. The J segment lost 5 bases and the V segment lost 6 bases, leaving 7 bases of the junction unmatched. CDR3 coding DNA: TGTGCCAGTAGCCCACAGGGGGCCGGGACTGAAGCTTTCTTT. It codes for CASSPQGAGTEAFF.

This sequence joins TRBV13 and TRBJ2-7, with no clear D. The CDR3 sequence is 14 residues long. The germline V gene encodes CDR1 PRHDT and CDR2 FYEKMQ (reference sequence). Trimming stripped 2 bases from V and 3 bases from J, with 11 bases between. CDR3 in amino acids: CASSLRFVDYEQYF. The DNA for the CDR3 is TGTGCCAGCAGCTTACGTTTCGTAGACTACGAGCAGTACTTC.

The rearrangement joins TRBV30 to TRBJ2-5; D remains unclear. This CDR3 spans 13 amino acids. Germline lookup yields CDR1 GTSNPN and CDR2 SVGIG (reference sequence). V shed 0 bases and J shed 9 bases, with 14 bases lying between them. The CDR3 region is CAWSVSGEGSQYF. Written as DNA, the CDR3 is TGTGCCTGGAGTGTATCCGGCGAAGGGTCCCAGTACTTC.

The chain carries TRBV11-3 and TRBJ2-3; D may be TRBD2 (6 bases). The CDR3 length is 14 residues. V was pared by 4 bases and J by 7 bases, with 15 bases between. Germline-derived CDR1 and CDR2 are SGHNT and YENEEA. This CDR3 is CASSSPGRDHTQYF. CDR3 sequence (DNA): TGTGCCAGCAGCTCTCCCGGGCGGGACCATACGCAGTATTTT.

V gene TRBV16 combines with J gene TRBJ1-5; 8 bases align to TRBD1. Germline V CDR1 and CDR2: KGHSY, FQNENV. V was clipped by 3 bases and J by 10 bases; unmatched bases: 5. The CDR3 covers 13 residues. DNA for the CDR3: TGTGCCAGCAGCCAGGGACAGGATAGTCCCCAGCATTTT. It specifies CASSQGQDSPQHF.

The genes are TRBV7-7 and TRBJ1-4; weak D call: TRBD1 (5 bases). The CDR3 sequence is 15 residues long. CDR1 is SSHAT and CDR2 is FNYEAQ in the germline V gene (reference sequence). V was trimmed by 3 bases and J by 3 bases, leaving 11 bases between them. The CDR3 DNA reads TGTGCCAGCAGCTTCTCCGGGACCCCTAATGAAAAACTGTTTTTT. This translates into CASSFSGTPNEKLFF.

The chain joins TRBV14 to TRBJ2-1; maybe TRBD2 (6 bases). Germline loops: CDR1 SGHDN, CDR2 FVKESK. The germline V and J ends were trimmed by 0 bases and 7 bases, with 16 bases remaining between them. The length of the CDR3 is 16 residues. CDR3 coding DNA: TGTGCCAGCAGCCAAGAGGTAGCGGTCCCCTCGAATGAGCAGTTCTTC. Its translation is CASSQEVAVPSNEQFF.

V gene TRBV10-3 combines with J gene TRBJ1-1, with D uncertain. This CDR3 spans 13 amino acids. With 5 bases removed from V and 0 bases from J, the gap between germline ends came to 7 bases. Germline V lookup: CDR1 ENHRY, CDR2 SYGVKD. The CDR3 region is CAISQILNTEAFF. Written as DNA, the CDR3 is TGTGCCATCAGTCAGATTTTGAACACTGAAGCTTTCTTT.

This clone was observed a few times. V gene TRBV4-2 combines with J gene TRBJ2-2, with D unresolved. Germline values: CDR1 LGHNA, CDR2 YNFKEQ. The CDR3 spans 16 residues. The V and J ends lost 0 bases and 1 base respectively, with 9 bases between them. Written as DNA, the CDR3 is TGTGCCAGCAGCCAAGATTTCGGCAAGAACACCGGGGAGCTGTTTTTT. This gives the protein CASSQDFGKNTGELFF.

The chain uses TRBV19 and TRBJ2-1, with 10 bases lining up with TRBD1. The V and J ends lost 5 bases and 5 bases, in that order; junction bases with no gene match: 6. Germline CDR1 LNHDA, CDR2 SQIVND (reference sequence). The CDR3 contains 15 residues. CDR3 region: CASSPGTGAHNEQFF. The CDR3 DNA follows: TGTGCCAGTAGTCCAGGGACAGGGGCCCACAATGAGCAGTTCTTC.

The V and J genes are TRBV27 and TRBJ1-2, with 10 bases matching TRBD1. Germline V gives CDR1 MNHEY, CDR2 SMNVEV (reference sequence). This CDR3 spans 14 amino acids. After removal of 2 bases from V and 6 bases from J, the junction contained 3 bases not matched to a gene. Here the CDR3 DNA reads TGTGCCAGCAGTTTAAGGGGGACAGGGGATGGCTACACCTTC. It yields the protein CASSLRGTGDGYTF.